This T cell receptor beta chain was obtained from a study of cytomegalovirus exposure and HLA in healthy donors. Worth noting for this clone: Its matching antigen is unknown.

Trimming removed 5 bases from V and 4 bases from J, with 15 bases in between. CDR3 length: 15 amino acids. CDR1 is KGHSH and CDR2 is LQKENI in the germline V gene. Whole-study findings and limits: Later examination showed HLA-associated TCR beta chains had greater clonal expansion than equally common others. Owing to their indistinguishability, certain V segments, notably TRBV6-2 and TRBV6-3, were excluded. Across donors, most TCRs were seen rarely, yet some public ones were widespread. Immune exposure information comprised only CMV serostatus.

It was with 60 Vbeta and 13 Jbeta primers that the PCR ran. Only in-frame clones appear in the TCRdb table, and some are missing; sequencing was by immunoSEQ multiplex PCR. The repertoire holds roughly 140,000 clones, with 70% to 85% as singletons. The genes are TRBV18 and TRBJ1-3; possible D gene TRBD1, 6 bases. The source material was PBMCs. This receptor was obtained from a man aged 40-50 years in good health and CMV-seropositive. The CDR3 sequence is CASSSEQGRGNTIYF. The DNA of the CDR3 is TGTGCCAGCTCATCCGAACAGGGACGGGGAAACACCATATATTTT.